The rows below give T cell receptor beta chains drawn from one sample of a study of cytomegalovirus exposure and HLA in healthy donors. TCRdb's table, derived via immunoSEQ multiplex PCR, lists solely in-frame clones and lacks some. The sample yields about 82,000 clones, about 74% seen once. The specimen sequenced was PBMCs. The receptors shown here come from a woman aged 50 to 60 in good health and CMV-seropositive. CDR3s include the opening cysteine and the closing phenylalanine or tryptophan. The order of the fields is D gene, J gene, V gene, clone size, CDR3 DNA, CDR3 protein. The D gene is left open where the match is weak. Only part of the rows carry a size: once, few, many, or a class if the clone is expanded.

TRBD2 TRBJ2-7 TRBV27 - TGTGCCAGCAGTTCCACCCTTGGGGGAGGGCCCTCCTACGAGCAGTACTTC CASSSTLGGGPSYEQYF
TRBD2 TRBJ2-7 TRBV7-9 - TGTGCCAGCAGCTTGGCTAGCGGGAGAGGTGAGCAGTACTTC CASSLASGRGEQYF
- TRBJ1-1 TRBV30 - TGTGCCTGGAGCTCAGGGATGGTGAACACTGAAGCTTTCTTT CAWSSGMVNTEAFF
TRBD1 TRBJ1-5 TRBV6-5 - TGTGCCAGCAGTCCCGACAGGGAGTCAAATCAGCCCCAGCATTTT CASSPDRESNQPQHF
- TRBJ2-7 TRBV28 once TGTGCCAGCAGTTTATATCCCAAGGACAGACTCTACGAGCAGTACTTC CASSLYPKDRLYEQYF
- TRBJ2-7 TRBV5-4 - TGTGCCAGCAGCTTGGGGGCTAGGGGGGGACAAGAGCAGTACTTC CASSLGARGGQEQYF
- TRBJ2-7 TRBV13 few TGTGCCAGCCGGCGGGGAGGAACCTACGAGCAGTACTTC CASRRGGTYEQYF
- TRBJ2-7 TRBV25-1 - TGTGCCAGCAGGGGGCACATACGACCCTACGAGCAGTACTTC CASRGHIRPYEQYF
TRBD2 TRBJ2-7 TRBV5-1 - TGCGCCAGCAGCTTGTCTAGCGGGAGCTCCTACGAGCAGTACTTC CASSLSSGSSYEQYF
- TRBJ2-2 TRBV14 - TGTGCCAGCAGCCAGGTTGCAGGGACGAACACCGGGGAGCTGTTTTTT CASSQVAGTNTGELFF
- TRBJ2-2 TRBV15 - TGTGCCACCAGCAGACCAAAAGGGCAGGGCGGGGAGCTGTTTTTT CATSRPKGQGGELFF
- TRBJ1-1 TRBV23-1 few TGCGCCAGCAGTCAATCGATCGGGAAGGGAAACACTGAAGCTTTCTTT CASSQSIGKGNTEAFF
- TRBJ1-2 TRBV7-9 - TGTGCCAGCAGCTCGCTACGGACCCAGCGGCACGTCTATGGCTACACCTTC CASSSLRTQRHVYGYTF
- TRBJ2-7 TRBV11-2 few TGTGCCAGCAGCTTAGCAACCGGGGGAGGAACCTCCTACGAGCAGTACTTC CASSLATGGGTSYEQYF
TRBD2 TRBJ2-5 TRBV4-1 - TGCGCCAGCAGCCAAGATTCTAGCGGGAGAATAGGGACCCAGTACTTC CASSQDSSGRIGTQYF
- TRBJ2-5 TRBV11-3 - TGTGCCAGCAGCAAGCCGGGTTGGTACCAAGAGACCCAGTACTTC CASSKPGWYQETQYF
- TRBJ1-4 TRBV5-5 - TGTGCCAGCAGCTTGATGAGCGAAAAACTGTTTTTT CASSLMSEKLFF
- TRBJ1-1 TRBV18 - TGTGCCAGCTCACTGCAGGAAACTGAAGCTTTCTTT CASSLQETEAFF
- TRBJ2-1 TRBV7-2 once TGTGCCAGCAGCTTAGCGGTTGCGCATGAGCAGTTCTTC CASSLAVAHEQFF
- TRBJ2-5 TRBV18 - TGTGCCAGCTCACCAGGTCGGGAGACCCAGTACTTC CASSPGRETQYF
TRBD2 TRBJ2-7 TRBV7-8 - TGTGCCACGTCCTGGGGCGGGAGGGCCCCCCCCGGAGGGGAGCAGTACTTC CATSWGGRAPPGGEQYF
- TRBJ2-7 TRBV11-2 - TGTGCCAGCAGCTTAGATTTCGGGGGAAGGGAGCAGTACTTC CASSLDFGGREQYF
- TRBJ1-1 TRBV18 - TGTGCCAGCTCACCGATTGACACTTTCCTCACTGAAGCTTTCTTT CASSPIDTFLTEAFF
- TRBJ1-4 TRBV2 few TGTGCCAGCAGTACTACAGGGGAAAAACTGTTTTTT CASSTTGEKLFF
TRBD2 TRBJ2-1 TRBV11-3 - TGTGCCAGCAGCTCCTTCACTAGCGTCGTTGAGCAGTTCTTC CASSSFTSVVEQFF
- TRBJ1-1 TRBV5-4 once TGTGCCAGCAGCCCCGGCACCTCAACGGGCACTGAAGCTTTCTTT CASSPGTSTGTEAFF
TRBD2 TRBJ2-7 TRBV5-1 - TGCGCCAGCAGTAGCGGGAGCAGTGAGCAGTACTTC CASSSGSSEQYF
- TRBJ2-7 TRBV5-1 - TGCGCCAGCAGCTTGCAGGGAGGCGAGCAGTACTTC CASSLQGGEQYF
TRBD2 TRBJ2-5 TRBV9 - TGTGCCAGCAGCGTAGATCCAGCGGGAAGTTCAGTCAAGGAGACCCAGTACTTC CASSVDPAGSSVKETQYF